The 24 T cell receptor beta chains below were found in one sample sequenced in a study of cytomegalovirus exposure and HLA in healthy donors (dated by TCRdb to the late 2010s). Library method: the immunoSEQ multiplex PCR assay. For the multiplex PCR, a mixture combining 60 forward primers for TCR Vbeta segments and 13 reverse primers for TCR Jbeta segments was used. Sourced from immuneACCESS, this table was stored by TCRdb with only in-frame sequences that have V and J called. A share of the clones is absent; for the studies checked, an unresolved V gene accounts for under half, and the remainder has no known explanation. The sample yields fewer than 200,000 clones; approximately 82% were counted once. The top ten constitute about 1.7% of the sample. Sequenced sample: PBMCs. These receptors originate from a woman between 18 and 29 years old in good health and CMV-seronegative.

This rearrangement joins TRBV7-6 to TRBJ2-1, with 8 nucleotides matching TRBD2. This CDR3 comprises 15 residues. CDR1 is SGHVS, CDR2 FNYEAQ, per germline. With V trimmed by 5 bases and J by 6 bases, 9 bases remained unmatched. The CDR3 DNA reads TGTGCCAGCAGCCACCAAGCGGGAGTCCCCAATGAGCAGTTCTTC. It is translated as CASSHQAGVPNEQFF.

The chain couples TRBV5-4 to TRBJ2-1; D not certain. The CDR3 spans 18 residues. In germline, CDR1 is SGHNT, CDR2 YYREEE (reference sequence). V was shortened by 4 bases and J by 0 bases, with 20 bases between the two germline ends. Here the CDR3 DNA reads TGTGCCAGCAGCACACTTCTGGTAGCCGCTAGCTCCTACAATGAGCAGTTCTTC. Its translation is CASSTLLVAASSYNEQFF. Full variable domain (missing parts from reference TRBV5-4 and TRBJ2-1): ETGVTQSPTHLIKTRGQQVTLRCSSQSGHNTVSWYQQALGQGPQFIFQYYREEENGRGNFPPRFSGLQFPNYSSELNVNALELDDSALYLCASSTLLVAASSYNEQFFGPGTRLTVL.

The V and J genes are TRBV7-8 and TRBJ2-1, with 8 bases that match TRBD2. There are 17 residues in the CDR3. After removal of 5 bases from V and 8 bases from J, the junction contained 17 bases not matched to a gene. From germline, CDR1 is SGHVS and CDR2 FQNEAQ. CDR3 DNA sequence: TGTGCCAGCAGCCCCAACCCAGCGGGAGAAGGAACGGATGAGCAGTTCTTC. It specifies CASSPNPAGEGTDEQFF.

In nucleotides, the CDR3 is TGCAGCGCTAAGGGGCAGGGATTTGAAGCTTTCTTT. This gives the protein CSAKGQGFEAFF. The chain combines TRBV29-1 with TRBJ1-1; D may be TRBD1 (5 bases). Trimming pared 7 bases from V and 7 bases from J, leaving 16 bases between. The CDR3 is 12 amino acids. Germline CDR1 reads SQVTM; CDR2 reads ANQGSEA.

The chain has TRBV6-5 and TRBJ1-1; D call uncertain. The CDR3 sequence is 12 residues long. V lost 3 bases, J lost 6 bases, and 8 bases lay in between. The germline CDR1 and CDR2 sequences are MNHEY and SVGAGI. The CDR3 sequence: CASSYGLPEAFF. CDR3 nucleotide sequence: TGTGCCAGCAGTTATGGTCTACCTGAAGCTTTCTTT.

This clone has a handful of counts. The chain uses TRBV29-1 and TRBJ2-1; the D gene is possibly TRBD1 (6 bases). Trimming shortened V by 7 bases and J by 4 bases, and 17 bases separated the two germline ends. CDR3 length: 14 amino acids. Germline CDR1 SQVTM, CDR2 ANQGSEA. This chain's CDR3 is CSALNPDRYNEQFF. CDR3 sequence (DNA): TGCAGCGCCCTAAACCCTGACAGGTACAATGAGCAGTTCTTC.

CDR3 DNA sequence: TGTGCCAGCAGCTCCGACAGGGGCACTGAAGCTTTCTTT. Protein: CASSSDRGTEAFF. This chain joins TRBV9 and TRBJ1-1, with TRBD1 matching 8 bases. The germline CDR1 and CDR2 sequences are SGDLS and YYNGEE. Losses at the gene ends were 4 bases for V and 4 bases for J; bases not matched to a gene: 3. The CDR3 spans 13 residues. The variable domain in full, completed from reference TRBV9 and TRBJ1-1, reads DSGVTQTPKHLITATGQRVTLRCSPRSGDLSVYWYQQSLDQGLQFLIQYYNGEERAKGNILERFSAQQFPDLHSELNLSSLELGDSALYFCASSSDRGTEAFFGQGTRLTVV.

This chain joins TRBV6-5 and TRBJ1-1; a weak D match, TRBD1 (6 bases). V was pared by 8 bases and J by 0 bases, with 16 bases between. The CDR3 covers 15 residues. In germline, CDR1 is MNHEY, CDR2 SVGAGI. In nucleotides, the CDR3 is TGTGCCAGCCAAATTGAGACAGGATTGAACACTGAAGCTTTCTTT. Amino acid sequence: CASQIETGLNTEAFF.

In its sample, this clone was seen once. This chain joins TRBV25-1 and TRBJ2-1; 9 bases fit TRBD2. CDR1 is MGHDK and CDR2 is SYGVNS in the germline V gene. The V segment lost 0 bases and the J segment 0 bases; nucleotides outside the gene matches: 3. The CDR3 consists of 17 residues. The DNA of the CDR3 is TGTGCCAGCAGTGAATATGCTAGCGGGATCTCCTACAATGAGCAGTTCTTC. It specifies CASSEYASGISYNEQFF.

The chain is built from TRBV15 and TRBJ1-2; D gene uncertain. The V gene lost 1 base and the J gene lost 7 bases, with 10 bases spanning the gap. The CDR3 is 13 residues long. Germline V gene data show CDR1 as LNHNV and CDR2 as YYDKDF (reference sequence). For the CDR3, the DNA is TGTGCCACCAGCAGAGCCCTTTTTCGTGGCTACACCTTC. This sequence encodes CATSRALFRGYTF.

The V call is TRBV16, the J call TRBJ1-1; the D is unclear. This CDR3 is 13 amino acids long. The V and J ends lost 3 bases and 0 bases respectively, with 5 bases between them. Per germline, CDR1 KGHSY and CDR2 FQNENV. This CDR3 reads CASSQGVNTEAFF. In nucleotides, the CDR3 is TGTGCCAGCAGCCAGGGAGTGAACACTGAAGCTTTCTTT.

J is TRBJ1-6 and V is TRBV5-5; no reliable D call. CDR3 length: 15 residues. V dropped 4 bases and J dropped 0 bases, with 8 bases sitting between them. CDR1 is SGHKS and CDR2 is YYEKEE in the germline V gene (reference sequence). The DNA of the CDR3 is TGTGCCAGCAGCGGCGGCAGCTCCTATAATTCACCCCTCCACTTT. Protein: CASSGGSSYNSPLHF.

This rearrangement joins TRBV30 to TRBJ1-1; D possibly corresponds to TRBD1 (5 bases). CDR3 length: 14 amino acids. V was clipped by 4 bases and J by 5 bases, with 17 bases between them. Germline V gives CDR1 GTSNPN, CDR2 SVGIG (reference sequence). This CDR3 reads CAWIRQLSVTEAFF. CDR3 coding DNA: TGTGCCTGGATCAGACAGCTTTCCGTGACTGAAGCTTTCTTT.

Concerning this clone: Mismatch with germline at one junction end may stem from a read error. The identical CDR3 is also encoded by other nucleotide sequences in the sample. V and J are TRBV28 and TRBJ1-3; 7 nucleotides agree with TRBD1. Germline CDR1 reads MDHEN; CDR2 reads SYDVKM. CDR3 length: 16 amino acids. CDR3 loop: CASRLQGEGAGNTIYF. CDR3 nucleotide sequence: TGTGCCAGCAGACTCCAGGGGGAAGGGGCTGGAAATACCATATATTTT.

This clone came up a few times. The V call is TRBV4-3, the J call TRBJ2-4, with D maybe TRBD1 (6 bases). Between the trimmed V and J ends, which lost 0 bases and 8 bases, there was a span of 11 bases. CDR1 is LGHNA, CDR2 YSLEER, per germline. The CDR3 runs 14 residues. The CDR3 sequence: CASSQDLKGDIQYF. The CDR3 DNA follows: TGCGCCAGCAGCCAAGATCTTAAGGGGGACATTCAGTACTTC.

This clone was seen a handful of times. The gene calls are TRBV5-1 and TRBJ1-1; TRBD1 aligns across 8 bases. V shed 1 base, J shed 11 bases, and the junction held 7 bases outside the gene matches. CDR3 length: 13 amino acids. Germline CDR1 is SGHRS and CDR2 is YFSETQ. The CDR3 loop reads CASSLPDRAHAFF. CDR3 DNA: TGCGCCAGCAGCTTGCCGGACAGGGCTCATGCTTTCTTT.

The chain recombines TRBV5-6 with TRBJ2-1, with 10 bases fitting TRBD1. Losses at the gene ends were 3 bases for V and 6 bases for J; bases not matched to a gene: 0. Germline V CDR1 and CDR2: SGHDT, YYEEEE. CDR3 length equals 13 residues. In DNA, the CDR3 is TGTGCCAGCAGCTGGGACAGGGGCAATGAGCAGTTCTTC. Translating gives CASSWDRGNEQFF.

The chain uses TRBV11-3 and TRBJ2-3; D is unclear. This CDR3 region has 12 residues. The germline CDR1 and CDR2 sequences are SGHNT and YENEEA. V was shortened by 3 bases and J by 2 bases, with 3 bases between the two germline ends. CDR3 coding DNA: TGTGCCAGCAGCTTTAACACAGATACGCAGTATTTT. Its translation: CASSFNTDTQYF.

The rearrangement joins TRBV5-1 to TRBJ2-2, with D tentatively TRBD1 (6 bases). From germline, CDR1 is SGHRS and CDR2 YFSETQ. This CDR3 contains 14 residues. Deletions cut 7 bases from V and 7 bases from J, with 17 bases between. CDR3 bases: TGCGCCAGCTCTCAGGGGCCAGGGAGCGGGGAGCTGTTTTTT. Translation: CASSQGPGSGELFF.

V usage is TRBV5-4 and J usage is TRBJ1-4, with a possible D match to TRBD1 (5 bases). The germline V gene encodes CDR1 SGHNT and CDR2 YYREEE (reference sequence). The CDR3 is made up of 14 amino acids. Trimming shortened V by 2 bases and J by 8 bases, and 13 bases separated the two germline ends. The CDR3 reads CASSFRAPGEKLFF. The CDR3 region has the DNA TGTGCCAGCAGCTTCAGGGCTCCCGGGGAAAAACTGTTTTTT.

The chain combines TRBV2 with TRBJ2-3, with D perhaps matching TRBD2 (6 bases). Germline CDR1 SNHLY, CDR2 FYNNEI. V lost 3 bases, J lost 5 bases, and 9 bases lay in between. This CDR3 contains 13 residues. In DNA form, the CDR3 reads TGTGCCAGCAGTGAGAATAGCGGAGATACGCAGTATTTT. As protein: CASSENSGDTQYF.

Concerning this clone itself: The junction departs from the called germline gene at one end, perhaps through a read error. This same CDR3 is encoded by further DNA sequences in the sample. V is TRBV4-3 and J is TRBJ2-7; TRBD1 is a possible D gene (7 bases). The CDR3 extends over 16 amino acids. Germline CDR1 and CDR2: LGHNA and YSLEER. CDR3 coding DNA: TGCGCCAGCAGTCAAGATCGCCAGGGGGGAGCCTACGAGCAGTACTTC. Translation: CASSQDRQGGAYEQYF.

A word on this clone: The germline gene is not matched at one end of the junction; a read error may be the cause. The genes are TRBV27 and TRBJ1-1; 8 bases align to TRBD1. The CDR3 totals 16 residues. Germline V gene sequence: CDR1 MNHEY, CDR2 SMNVEV (reference sequence). CDR3 nucleotides: TGTGCCAGCAGTCTATCACCGGACAGGGCGAACACTGAAGCTTTCTTT. This gives the protein CASSLSPDRANTEAFF.

This chain uses TRBV19 with TRBJ1-5; weak D call: TRBD1 (6 bases). V lost 11 bases to trimming and J lost 1 base, with 15 bases between them. Germline assignment: CDR1 LNHDA and CDR2 SQIVND (reference sequence). The CDR3 is 14 residues long. CDR3 residues: CASYDRSSNQPQHF. In DNA, the CDR3 is TGTGCCTCCTACGACAGGTCGAGCAATCAGCCCCAGCATTTT.